A selection of T cell receptor beta chains follows, all from one sample in a study of shared clonotypes between healthy human individuals. Libraries were prepared by immunoSEQ multiplex PCR; TCRdb keeps only in-frame clonotypes and omits some of them. The sample holds about 2.4 million clones, 93% seen once. Sequencing was done on a sample of naive CD4+ T cells from PBMCs. These receptors came from a man aged 18 to 30 in good health. Some clones in this sample may be carry-over from other donors' samples. Each CDR3 is given with its conserved first and last residue. Each record gives: D gene, V gene, J gene, CDR3 protein, CDR3 DNA. The D gene is left open where the match is weak.

>NA|TRBV4-1|TRBJ2-4
CASADPWQPKNIQYF
TGCGCCAGCGCAGACCCATGGCAGCCGAAAAACATTCAGTACTTC
>TRBD1|TRBV18|TRBJ1-1
CASSGQGDTEAFF
TGTGCCAGCTCAGGACAGGGGGACACTGAAGCTTTCTTT
>TRBD1|TRBV5-1|TRBJ1-2
CASSNGGTGGKGYGYTF
TGCGCCAGCAGCAACGGCGGGACAGGGGGCAAAGGCTATGGCTACACCTTC
>TRBD2|TRBV5-1|TRBJ2-7
CASSSLAGSYEQYF
TGCGCCAGCAGCTCGTTAGCGGGATCCTACGAGCAGTACTTC
>TRBD2|TRBV5-4|TRBJ2-5
CASSLAGGRQETQYF
TGTGCCAGCAGCTTAGCGGGAGGACGCCAAGAGACCCAGTACTTC
>NA|TRBV14|TRBJ2-3
CASSQIGTPDTQYF
TGTGCCAGCAGCCAAATCGGAACCCCAGATACGCAGTATTTT
>NA|TRBV7-9|TRBJ2-2
CASSLDGRGAGELFF
TGTGCCAGCAGCTTAGATGGCAGGGGCGCCGGGGAGCTGTTTTTT
>NA|TRBV11-2|TRBJ2-7
CASSLGVVAAYEQYF
TGTGCCAGCAGCTTAGGGGTAGTAGCCGCCTACGAGCAGTACTTC
>NA|TRBV6-5|TRBJ2-4
CASSPNDKNIQYF
TGTGCCAGCAGCCCTAATGACAAAAACATTCAGTACTTC
>NA|TRBV20-1|TRBJ1-2
CSARIYYGYTF
TGCAGTGCTAGAATATACTATGGCTACACCTTC
>NA|TRBV27|TRBJ2-6
CASSLAGRANVLTF
TGTGCCAGCAGTTTGGCAGGGAGGGCCAACGTCCTGACTTTC